What follows describes a single T cell receptor (beta chain). No cognate antigen has been identified for it. Qualities for individual bases were not recorded, and no much larger clone is one base off. According to the study, the label for this sample's time point signals: newly diagnosed GD, antithyroid drugs for less than 3 months. RNA was extracted from PBMCs in TRIzol for both TCR sequencing and RNA sequencing. The diagnosis of Graves' disease was made according to American Thyroid Association guidelines. Patients for the study were recruited at an endocrinology department in Xi'an, China. Each patient gave approximately 9.7 milliliters of peripheral blood, collected in an EDTA anticoagulant tube. PBMCs were isolated by Ficoll Paque Plus density gradient separation without further T cell sorting. An Agilent 2100 Bioanalyzer and agarose gel were used to assess RNA quality, and a NanoDrop 2000 was used to measure RNA concentration.

This specimen comes from a study of regulatory T cells in long-lasting Graves disease (dated by TCRdb to the early 2020s). Broadly, across the study: In the newly diagnosed Graves' disease group, patients had been taking antithyroid drugs for less than 3 months. Peripheral blood TCR sequencing and RNA sequencing compared persistent Graves' disease patients with newly diagnosed Graves' disease patients. The study was registered as a clinical trial and conducted in China. A total of roughly 35 samples underwent TCR sequencing: some 13 from persistent and some 20 from newly diagnosed Graves' disease patients. Points the paper makes about the study in general: TRBV28, TRBJ1-2 and TRBJ2-5 were preferentially used in persistent disease, while TRBV20-1 and TRBJ2-1 were favored in newly diagnosed disease. Persistent patients shared more public clonotypes among themselves (around 2,800) than newly diagnosed patients did (over 950). The authors noted that the small sample size was a limitation that may lower accuracy. Because the primary lesion, thyroid tissue, could not be accessed, the study looked at peripheral blood alone. Compared with newly diagnosed patients, persistent Graves' disease patients had lower TCR Shannon entropy and fewer highly expanded clones, which suggests clonal expansion. Sequencing and analysis were restricted to the TCR beta chain.

The CDR3 contains 15 residues, cysteine and phenylalanine counted. The retained sequence is limited to the CDR3, 45 bases, with the frame set at the first base. CDR1 and CDR2 are read off the germline V gene as MGHRA and YSYEKL. Deletion took 0 bases off V and 3 bases off J, with a span of 10 bases between the germline ends. The library relied on multiplex PCR. Sequenced using an Illumina HiSeq 4000. iRepertoire HTBI primers and Arm-PCR amplification of CDR3 regions were used to construct TCR beta libraries. Gel purification was performed on PCR products prior to sequencing. Per the original workflow: A total of 62 TRBV and some 15 TRBJ segments were identified across samples and were used for gene usage analysis of CDR3 amino acid clonotypes. Filtered high-quality paired reads were merged into contigs using COPE and FqMerger. BLAST was used to align contigs to the IMGT TRBV, TRBD and TRBJ reference genes, and CDR3 was defined following IMGT. Any clonotype with a frequency above 0.1% was classified as a highly expanded clone. Repertoire diversity was measured by Shannon entropy, and V-J evenness by the Gini coefficient. A clonotype was considered public if more than one individual shared it. The raw public reads went through TCRdb reprocessing: fastp at Q25, MiXCR clone calling, in-frame beta chains kept. Each entry merges the rows of one CDR3 protein and shows their most common DNA and genes. TCRdb assigned the V and J calls; the authors' analysis was not used. The sample yields roughly 560,000 distinct CDR3 sequences; about 16% were counted once. The ten biggest clones cover 20% to 25% of the sample.

In addition, the sample was reused for a study of T cells in Graves' hyperthyroidism and ophthalmopathy. The second paper states: Graves' hyperthyroidism was defined as stable when no progression to ophthalmopathy occurred over 18 months of follow-up. Hyperthyroidism patients were aged 18 to 65 years and newly diagnosed, with disease duration of less than 2 months. The study excluded patients with uncontrolled infections, other autoimmune diseases, pregnancy or lactation. Diagnoses relied on clinical symptoms, serum thyroxine and TRAb, thyroid ultrasound and orbital computed tomography. For the first round of RT-PCR on the TCR CDR3, the HTBI primer set was used together with the Qiagen OneStep RT-PCR kit. Most expanded thyroid clonotypes (frequency above 0.001) were also detected in blood, suggesting blood repertoires may reflect thyroid immune responses. A model built on a 13 V-J signature distinguished ophthalmopathy from stable hyperthyroidism, reaching around 90% sensitivity and under 84% specificity in cross-validation and 80%/75% in testing. During validation, the model predicted progression to ophthalmopathy a median of around 7 months ahead of onset, with almost 71% sensitivity and about 72% specificity. TCR V-J signatures able to tell the groups apart were searched for in a discovery cohort of approximately 95 patients, of whom more than 40 had Graves' ophthalmopathy and around 58 had stable Graves' hyperthyroidism. Prospective prediction of ophthalmopathy was tested in an independent validation cohort consisting of 18 to 20 hyperthyroidism patients and some 15 patients who later progressed to ophthalmopathy. The 100 discovery patients were divided at random into training and test sets in a 7:3 ratio. The study also compared thyroid tissue and blood T-cell repertoires from about six Graves' hyperthyroidism patients. Following sampling, methimazole starting at 30 mg daily was given to hyperthyroidism patients, and high-dose intravenous methylprednisolone was given to ophthalmopathy patients. Libraries were constructed in a second round of multiplex PCR, after which size selection and purification were carried out. The libraries were sequenced on an Illumina HiSeq2000 using paired-end 100 bp reads. SOAPnuke was used to process the raw data, removing reads that contained adapters or uncalled bases, had a mean Phred below 15, or lacked an exact match to the constant primer or identifier. COPE v1.2.5 was used to merge the high-quality paired reads, and each unique nucleotide sequence was defined as a clonotype. MiTCR v1.1 was used to align clonotypes to the IMGT TRBV, TRBD and TRBJ reference segments. Analysis was restricted to V-J combinations with a frequency above 0.0001, which covered just over 98% of repertoires. The TCS score was defined as the ratio of F50 (clonal expansion) to E x V (chaos), calculated using BLOSUM62-based TCRdist between CDR3 peptides within each V-J. Welch's t-statistics and random forest reduced 514 V-J features to fewer than 15, which were used in a naive Bayes classifier (R e1071). No statistical method was used to fix the sample size in advance, and group allocation was not hidden from the investigators. The paper describes TCR Vbeta CDR3 sequencing of fewer than 150 peripheral blood samples, made up of fewer than 50 ophthalmopathy patients, more than 70 hyperthyroidism patients and about 17 progressor patients.

The source material was peripheral blood mononuclear cells (PBMCs), sampled at new diagnosis, from a patient treated with antithyroid drugs. This clonotype originated in a woman aged 35 to 60 with Graves disease. Donor details come from another sample of the same person, matched by shared clones. Recombination linked TRBV4-1 to TRBJ2-3; too little of a D gene remains to name it. The DNA sequence follows: TGCGCCAGCAGCCAAGATAGGACGATAACAGATACGCAGTATTTT. Its protein product is CASSQDRTITDTQYF.